Here is one TCR beta chain with its context. There is no known antigen for this receptor. No much larger clone exists at a distance of one base, and base qualities are not known. Library prep was done by the immunoSEQ multiplex PCR assay. For the original study's pipeline: To diagnose cytomegalovirus status from the catalog of TCR beta chain sequences, a statistical classification framework was built. Imported from immuneACCESS, the table was reduced by TCRdb to in-frame sequences with V and J called. These copies leave out some clones; in studies compared against another copy, an unresolved V gene accounts for under half, and the cause of the remainder is not known. The DNA was the basis for D and trimming; V, J and clone size are from that table. The sample data list around 60,000 clones, and around 90% of these were observed just once. Over 1% of the sample comes from the top ten. These data belong to a study of cytomegalovirus exposure and HLA in healthy donors (dated by TCRdb to the late 2010s). Regarding the complete study: According to a later analysis, the 120 or so validation repertoires were produced on the same platform as the approximately 600 repertoires of the first cohort. The study aimed to test whether cataloging public T cell receptors could reveal signatures of past pathogen exposure. In addition to the first cohort of hundreds of subjects, a separate validation cohort of 100 to 150 different subjects was used. To predict cytomegalovirus infection status, the study brought together high-throughput TCR immunosequencing, statistical association of individual TCRs with disease status, and machine learning.

The paper as a whole reports these results and caveats: In both the original and validation cohorts, the classifier was reported to diagnose cytomegalovirus status with high specificity and sensitivity. A later analysis had no HLA typing for the validation cohort, so co-occurrence there was scored across all 130 or so repertoires. In the study, roughly 160 TCR beta chains were listed as associated with cytomegalovirus. According to the authors, the approach could potentially be generalized to other disease states and immunological phenotypes. While some public TCRs were present in many individuals, most TCR sequences turned up only very rarely across donors. A few of the identified cytomegalovirus-associated TCR beta chains were confirmed in vitro to be specific for cytomegalovirus antigens. Subsequent analysis determined that TCRs grouped into clusters in the first cohort also showed a tendency toward co-occurrence across the 90 to 150 validation repertoires, and approximately 94% of cluster scores exceeded 0.

The germline V gene specifies MDHEN as CDR1 and SYDVKM as CDR2. Measured from the cysteine to the phenylalanine, the CDR3 is 18 residues long. Only the CDR3 part of the read is kept: 54 bases, read in frame from the first base. The germline V and J ends show losses of 8 bases and 2 bases respectively, and no gene match explains 17 bases of the junction. The donors belonged to the validation cohort of approximately 130 subjects, which was separate from the approximately 660-subject first cohort. Recombination connected TRBV28 to TRBJ1-2; TRBD1 fits 10 bases in the junction. The receptor was isolated from a woman between 18 and 29 years old in good health and CMV-seronegative. Sequencing was performed on PBMCs. The CDR3 amino acid sequence is: CASSPPGTGEPTNYGYTF. The DNA sequence is TGTGCCAGCTCACCCCCCGGGACAGGGGAACCTACGAACTATGGCTACACCTTC.